The next 28 T cell receptor beta chains were all read from a single sample in a study of technical replicates of blood from a few donors listed by TCRdb under 2017. The library relied on the immunoSEQ multiplex PCR assay. TCRdb obtained this table from immuneACCESS and retained in-frame rearrangements with V and J assigned. These tables miss some clones; where compared with another copy, unresolved V genes account for less than half of the shortfall, and the remainder is unexplained. The sample yields more than 50,000 clones; about 87% were counted once. 4.5% to 6.5% of the sample comes from the top ten. Source material: PBMCs. Receptors were obtained from a human donor in good health. Some clones in this sample may be carry-over from other donors' samples.

The J gene is TRBJ2-7, the V gene TRBV7-2, with a tentative D call TRBD2 (6 bases). The length of the CDR3 is 15 residues. V was shortened by 6 bases and J by 3 bases, with 18 bases between the two germline ends. The germline V gene encodes CDR1 SGHTA and CDR2 FQGNSA. CDR3 protein: CASSMGGRGYYEQYF. The CDR3, as DNA: TGTGCCAGCAGTATGGGGGGTCGGGGGTACTACGAGCAGTACTTC.

This CDR3 reads CASSMETYNNGYTF. The CDR3 DNA sequence: TGTGCCAGTAGTATGGAGACGTACAATAATGGCTACACCTTC. The chain uses TRBV19 and TRBJ1-2, with D hard to call. The V end lost 3 bases, the J end lost 6 bases, and 14 bases lay between the germline ends. The CDR3 covers 14 residues. Germline V gives CDR1 LNHDA, CDR2 SQIVND (reference sequence).

The chain joins TRBV7-3 to TRBJ1-2; D is ambiguous. V was cut by 0 bases and J by 0 bases, with 5 bases left in between. From germline, CDR1 is SGHTA and CDR2 FQGTGA. The CDR3 is 14 residues long. The CDR3 coding sequence is TGTGCCAGCAGCTTAACAGCTACTAACTATGGCTACACCTTC. Protein sequence: CASSLTATNYGYTF.

The chain carries TRBV5-4 and TRBJ2-5; possibly TRBD1 for D (5 bases). The CDR3 totals 13 residues. Germline CDR1 reads SGHNT; CDR2 reads YYREEE (reference sequence). The V end was cut by 0 bases, the J end by 4 bases, with 7 bases between. Written as DNA, the CDR3 is TGTGCCAGCAGCTTGGCCCAGGGAGAGACCCAGTACTTC. It codes for CASSLAQGETQYF.

The chain has TRBV28 and TRBJ1-1, with 9 bases aligning to TRBD1. The J segment lost 0 bases and the V segment lost 2 bases, leaving 1 base of the junction unmatched. The CDR3 covers 15 residues. Germline V lookup: CDR1 MDHEN, CDR2 SYDVKM. DNA of the CDR3: TGTGCCAGCAGTTTAGGGACAGGGTTGAACACTGAAGCTTTCTTT. As protein: CASSLGTGLNTEAFF.

The gene calls are TRBV27 and TRBJ2-5; TRBD1 is a possible D gene (6 bases). Germline-derived CDR1 and CDR2 are MNHEY and SMNVEV (reference sequence). Trimming shortened V by 5 bases and J by 5 bases, and 12 bases separated the two germline ends. CDR3 length: 13 residues. CDR3 sequence (DNA): TGTGCCAGCAGTGCGCAGGGGTTGGAGACCCAGTACTTC. It specifies CASSAQGLETQYF.

This clone was observed a few times. The chain employs TRBV21-1 and TRBJ1-1; TRBD1 was called by the table and not checked on the DNA. TRBV21-1 is classified as a pseudogene. The CDR3 is made up of 14 amino acids. CDR3 in amino acids: CAGRGQFMNTEAFF. The CDR3 region has the DNA TGTGCCGGCCGGGGACAGTTCATGAACACTGAAGCTTTCTTT.

The chain employs TRBV13 and TRBJ2-7, with a possible D match to TRBD1 (6 bases). Germline CDR1 PRHDT, CDR2 FYEKMQ (reference sequence). Trimming removed 3 bases at V and 7 bases at J, with 10 bases between. The CDR3 runs 12 residues. The CDR3 sequence: CASSFRGGEQYF. As DNA, the CDR3 is TGTGCCAGCAGCTTCAGGGGTGGGGAGCAGTACTTC.

The chain recombines TRBV11-3 with TRBJ2-4, with TRBD2 matching 10 bases. The CDR3 runs to 20 residues. V gave up 2 bases and J gave up 0 bases; unmatched junction bases: 13. Germline lookup yields CDR1 SGHNT and CDR2 YENEEA. CDR3 in amino acids: CASSLPPGWTSGLAKNIQYF. CDR3 nucleotides: TGTGCCAGCAGCTTACCCCCCGGTTGGACTAGCGGCTTAGCCAAAAACATTCAGTACTTC.

The chain has TRBV14 and TRBJ2-2, with 12 bases identical to TRBD2. Germline V CDR1 and CDR2: SGHDN, FVKESK. The CDR3 covers 16 residues. Germline trimming cut 3 bases from V and 4 bases from J; bases unmatched to any gene: 3. DNA for the CDR3: TGTGCCAGCAGCCACGGACTAGCGGGGTTCACCGGGGAGCTGTTTTTT. Protein product: CASSHGLAGFTGELFF.

This clone was seen more than once but under ten times. The rearrangement joins TRBV7-9 to TRBJ1-2, with D tentatively TRBD1 (5 bases). Germline V gene lookup returns CDR1 SEHNR and CDR2 FQNEAQ (reference sequence). The CDR3 loop spans 13 amino acids. The V and J ends lost 0 bases and 8 bases respectively, with 10 bases between them. CDR3: CASSLAAGSGYTF. The CDR3 DNA follows: TGTGCCAGCAGCTTAGCAGCAGGGTCGGGCTACACCTTC. Complete variable domain (other parts from reference TRBV7-9 and TRBJ1-2): DTGVSQNPRHKITKRGQNVTFRCDPISEHNRLYWYRQTLGQGPEFLTYFQNEAQLEKSRLLSDRFSAERPKGSFSTLEIQRTEQGDSAMYLCASSLAAGSGYTFGSGTRLTVV.

V and J are TRBV7-9 and TRBJ2-2; the match to TRBD1 covers 9 bases. Germline CDR1 and CDR2: SEHNR and FQNEAQ (reference sequence). The CDR3 totals 12 residues. V dropped 5 bases and J dropped 13; count of bases not matched to a gene: 5. The CDR3 loop reads CASSHGTGWLFF. The CDR3 DNA sequence: TGTGCCAGCAGCCATGGGACAGGGTGGCTGTTTTTT.

The V call is TRBV5-6, the J call TRBJ2-7; D gene ambiguous. V lost 2 bases and J lost 6, with 6 bases in between. Germline CDR1 SGHDT, CDR2 YYEEEE. The CDR3 is 11 amino acids. The CDR3 spells CASSFEAEQYF. The CDR3 DNA reads as TGTGCCAGCAGCTTCGAAGCCGAGCAGTACTTC.

This sequence joins TRBV6-5 and TRBJ2-7, with TRBD1 matching over 10 bases. Germline V gives CDR1 MNHEY, CDR2 SVGAGI. The J segment lost 5 bases and the V segment lost 9 bases, leaving 10 bases of the junction unmatched. The CDR3 covers 14 residues. Here the CDR3 DNA reads TGTGCCAGTCGAAGGGGACAGGGGATACACGAGCAGTACTTC. As protein: CASRRGQGIHEQYF.

J is TRBJ1-2 and V is TRBV11-2; D unresolved. V gave up 5 bases and J gave up 0 bases, with 4 bases separating them. Germline CDR1 reads SGHAT; CDR2 reads FQNNGV. The CDR3 loop spans 12 amino acids. The CDR3, as DNA: TGTGCCAGCAGCCCCACTAACTATGGCTACACCTTC. Residues: CASSPTNYGYTF.

The J gene is TRBJ1-2, the V gene TRBV4-3, with D tentatively TRBD1 (5 bases). The CDR3 contains 14 residues. V lost 1 base and J 4 bases, leaving 10 bases between the germline ends. CDR1 and CDR2 (germline): LGHNA, YSLEER. CDR3 sequence: CASSQGGTVYGYTF. Here the CDR3 DNA reads TGCGCCAGCAGCCAAGGCGGGACGGTCTATGGCTACACCTTC.

This chain connects TRBV11-1 to TRBJ1-1, with 8 bases that match TRBD1. This CDR3 is 13 amino acids long. The germline V gene has CDR1 SGHAT and CDR2 FQDESV (reference sequence). Trimming at V came to 5 bases and at J to 3 bases, leaving 2 bases not matched to a gene. For the CDR3, the DNA is TGTGCCAGCAGCCGGACAGGGTACACTGAAGCTTTCTTT. Translating gives CASSRTGYTEAFF.

The chain recombines TRBV7-6 with TRBJ2-5, with TRBD2 matching over 10 bases. The V and J ends lost 4 bases and 5 bases, in that order; junction bases with no gene match: 4. Germline CDR1 SGHVS, CDR2 FNYEAQ. This CDR3 is 14 amino acids long. The CDR3 sequence is CASSSRTSGETQYF. Written as DNA, the CDR3 is TGTGCCAGCAGCTCCCGGACTAGCGGTGAGACCCAGTACTTC.

V is TRBV2 and J is TRBJ2-3; 8 nucleotides agree with TRBD2. Germline CDR1 and CDR2: SNHLY and FYNNEI. Unmatched junction bases numbered 8, after V lost 7 bases and J lost 5 bases. The CDR3 loop spans 14 amino acids. DNA of the CDR3: TGTGCCAGCAAGGCAGCGGGAGCGGTAGATACGCAGTATTTT. This codes for CASKAAGAVDTQYF.

The rearrangement links TRBV9 to TRBJ2-6, with D perhaps TRBD1 (6 bases). Germline V gene lookup returns CDR1 SGDLS and CDR2 YYNGEE. Trimming stripped 1 base from V and 2 bases from J, with 10 bases between. This CDR3 has 16 residues. Here the CDR3 reads CASSVTRGPGANVLTF. The CDR3 nucleotides read TGTGCCAGCAGCGTAACCAGGGGACCTGGGGCCAACGTCCTGACTTTC.

V is TRBV7-9 and J is TRBJ2-3; perhaps TRBD1 as D (6 bases). The V gene's germline CDR1 is SEHNR and CDR2 FQNEAQ (reference sequence). V was shortened by 8 bases and J by 2 bases, with 11 bases between the two germline ends. This CDR3 is built from 13 residues. For the CDR3, the DNA is TGTGCCAGCGGGCAGGGGTACACAGATACGCAGTATTTT. Amino acids: CASGQGYTDTQYF.

The table lists this clone with a few counts. This sample includes further DNA sequences coding for the same CDR3. CDR3 protein: CASSLDRVSYEQYF. The CDR3, as DNA: TGTGCCAGCAGCTTGGACAGGGTCTCCTACGAGCAGTACTTC. This chain links TRBV5-4 with TRBJ2-7; TRBD1 is a possible D gene (6 bases). This CDR3 has 14 amino acids. The V and J ends lost 0 bases and 0 bases respectively, with 7 bases between them. Germline values: CDR1 SGHNT, CDR2 YYREEE (reference sequence).

The V and J genes are TRBV11-3 and TRBJ2-7, with 15 bases matching TRBD2. V dropped 0 bases and J dropped 2; count of bases not matched to a gene: 5. Looked up from germline, CDR1 is SGHNT and CDR2 is YENEEA. The CDR3 is 18 amino acids. Here the CDR3 reads CASSLDRTSGRGTYEQYF. The CDR3 DNA reads TGTGCCAGCAGCTTAGATCGGACTAGCGGGAGGGGGACCTACGAGCAGTACTTC. Based on the CDR3 plus reference TRBV11-3 and TRBJ2-7, the full variable domain is EAGVVQSPRYKIIEKKQPVAFWCNPISGHNTLYWYLQNLGQGPELLIRYENEEAVDDSQLPKDRFSAERLKGVDSTLKIQPAELGDSAVYLCASSLDRTSGRGTYEQYFGPGTRLTVT.

This chain uses TRBV4-1 with TRBJ1-2; D unclear. The germline V gene has CDR1 MGHRA and CDR2 YSYEKL. This CDR3 has 17 residues. V shed 4 bases and J shed 0 bases, with 18 bases lying between them. The CDR3 coding sequence is TGCGCCAGCAGCCCCCGGCCGGAGGACGCTACTAACTATGGCTACACCTTC. As protein: CASSPRPEDATNYGYTF.

This chain joins TRBV28 and TRBJ1-6; 9 nucleotides match TRBD1. CDR3 size: 15 residues. Looked up from germline, CDR1 is MDHEN and CDR2 is SYDVKM. Trimming removed 5 bases from V and 7 bases from J; junction bases left unmatched: 6. The DNA of the CDR3 is TGTGCCAGCAGTCAGAAGACAGGGGGAAATTCACCCCTCCACTTT. Amino acid sequence: CASSQKTGGNSPLHF.

The rearrangement joins TRBV6-5 to TRBJ2-7, with TRBD2 matching over 11 bases. This CDR3 region has 15 residues. Germline values: CDR1 MNHEY, CDR2 SVGAGI. J was trimmed by 4 bases and V by 2 bases; bases with no gene match: 4. The CDR3 coding sequence is TGTGCCAGCAGTTACCCGGGACTAGCGGCTTACGAGCAGTACTTC. Translating gives CASSYPGLAAYEQYF.

This clone was recorded only once. The chain uses TRBV7-9 and TRBJ1-5; D is unresolved. CDR3 size: 13 residues. Per germline, CDR1 SEHNR and CDR2 FQNEAQ (reference sequence). Trimming took off 5 bases at V and 0 bases at J, with 5 bases between the two ends. Here the CDR3 reads CASSPHSNQPQHF. In nucleotides, the CDR3 is TGTGCCAGCAGCCCCCATAGCAATCAGCCCCAGCATTTT.

V gene TRBV7-9 combines with J gene TRBJ2-1; 8 bases agree with TRBD2. There are 15 residues in the CDR3. Germline V gene sequence: CDR1 SEHNR, CDR2 FQNEAQ (reference sequence). V was clipped by 5 bases and J by 1 base; unmatched bases: 4. This chain's CDR3 is CASSGAGGSYNEQFF. The CDR3 DNA sequence: TGTGCCAGCAGCGGCGCGGGGGGTTCCTACAATGAGCAGTTCTTC.